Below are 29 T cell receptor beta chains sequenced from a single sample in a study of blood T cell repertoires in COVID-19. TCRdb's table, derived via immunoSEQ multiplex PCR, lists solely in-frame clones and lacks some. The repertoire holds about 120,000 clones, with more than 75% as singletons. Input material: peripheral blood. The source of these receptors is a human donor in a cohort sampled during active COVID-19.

CDR3 protein: CASSLATDRSNTEAFF. In DNA, the CDR3 is TGTGCCAGCAGCTTGGCCACGGACAGAAGTAACACTGAAGCTTTCTTT. The rearrangement links TRBV5-6 to TRBJ1-1; possible D gene TRBD1, 6 bases. The CDR3 runs to 16 residues. CDR1 and CDR2 from the germline V gene are SGHDT and YYEEEE. V was cut by 0 bases and J by 2 bases, with 14 bases left in between.

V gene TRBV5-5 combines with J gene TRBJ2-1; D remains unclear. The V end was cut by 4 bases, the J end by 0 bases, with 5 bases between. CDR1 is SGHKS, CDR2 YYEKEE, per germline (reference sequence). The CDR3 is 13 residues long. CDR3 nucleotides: TGTGCCAGCAGCCCCGGCTCCTACAATGAGCAGTTCTTC. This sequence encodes CASSPGSYNEQFF.

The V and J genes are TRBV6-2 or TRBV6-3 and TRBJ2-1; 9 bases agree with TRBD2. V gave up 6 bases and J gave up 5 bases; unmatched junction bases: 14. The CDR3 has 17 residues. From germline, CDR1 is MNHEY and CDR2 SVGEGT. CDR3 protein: CASSLQGWRGGHNEQFF. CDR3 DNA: TGTGCCAGCAGCTTACAGGGGTGGCGGGGGGGCCACAATGAGCAGTTCTTC.

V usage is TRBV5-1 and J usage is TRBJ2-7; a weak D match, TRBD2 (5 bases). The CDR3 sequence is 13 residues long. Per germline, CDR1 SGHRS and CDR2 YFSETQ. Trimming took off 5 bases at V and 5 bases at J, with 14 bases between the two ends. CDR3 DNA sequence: TGCGCCAGCAGGAGCCGGGATCGGGACGAGCAGTACTTC. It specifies CASRSRDRDEQYF.

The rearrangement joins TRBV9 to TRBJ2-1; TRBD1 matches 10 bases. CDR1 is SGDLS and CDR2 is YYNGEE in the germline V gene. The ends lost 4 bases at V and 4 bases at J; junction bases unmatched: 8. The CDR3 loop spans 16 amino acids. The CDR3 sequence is CASSPARDRGYNEQFF. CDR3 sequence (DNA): TGTGCCAGCAGCCCTGCCCGGGACAGGGGTTACAATGAGCAGTTCTTC.

The CDR3 DNA reads as TGTGCCATCAGACTGCAGGTAGGGGAAGATCAGCCCCAGCATTTT. Translation gives CAIRLQVGEDQPQHF. The rearrangement joins TRBV6-4 to TRBJ1-5, with D tentatively TRBD1 (5 bases). Trimming shortened V by 10 bases and J by 5 bases, and 21 bases separated the two germline ends. Germline values: CDR1 MRHNA, CDR2 SNTAGT. This CDR3 is 15 amino acids long.

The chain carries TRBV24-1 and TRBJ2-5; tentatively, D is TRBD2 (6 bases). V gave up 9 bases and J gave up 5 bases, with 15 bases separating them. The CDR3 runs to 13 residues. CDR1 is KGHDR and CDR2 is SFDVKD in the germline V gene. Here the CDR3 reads CATRRAAEETQYF. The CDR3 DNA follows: TGTGCCACCCGGAGGGCTGCGGAGGAGACCCAGTACTTC.

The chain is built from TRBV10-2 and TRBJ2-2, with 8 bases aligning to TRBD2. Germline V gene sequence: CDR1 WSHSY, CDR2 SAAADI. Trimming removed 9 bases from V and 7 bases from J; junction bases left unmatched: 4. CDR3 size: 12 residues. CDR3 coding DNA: TGCGCCAGTCGGGGGGGCGGCGGGGAGCTGTTTTTT. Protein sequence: CASRGGGGELFF.

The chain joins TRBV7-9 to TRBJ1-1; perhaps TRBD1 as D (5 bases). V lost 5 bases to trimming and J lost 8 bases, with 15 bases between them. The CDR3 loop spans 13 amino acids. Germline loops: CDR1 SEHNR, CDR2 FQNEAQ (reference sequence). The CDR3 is CASSPRLGPEAFF. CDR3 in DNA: TGTGCCAGCAGCCCAAGGCTGGGGCCCGAAGCTTTCTTT.

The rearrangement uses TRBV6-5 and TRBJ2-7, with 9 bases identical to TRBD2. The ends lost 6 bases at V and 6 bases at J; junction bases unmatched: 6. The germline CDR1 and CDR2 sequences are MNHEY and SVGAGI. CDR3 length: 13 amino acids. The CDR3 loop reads CASRIAGGLEQYF. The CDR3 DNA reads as TGTGCCAGCAGGATCGCGGGGGGGCTCGAGCAGTACTTC.

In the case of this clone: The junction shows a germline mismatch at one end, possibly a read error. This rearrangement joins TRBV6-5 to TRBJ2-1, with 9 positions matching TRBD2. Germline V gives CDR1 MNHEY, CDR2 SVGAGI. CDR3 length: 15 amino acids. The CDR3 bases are TGTGCCAGCAGCTACTTTAGCGGGAGAATAGATGAGCAGTTCTTC. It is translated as CASSYFSGRIDEQFF.

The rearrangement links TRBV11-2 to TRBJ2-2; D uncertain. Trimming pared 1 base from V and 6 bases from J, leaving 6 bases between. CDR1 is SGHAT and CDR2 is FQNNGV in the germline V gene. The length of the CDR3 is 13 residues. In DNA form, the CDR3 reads TGTGCCAGCAGCTTAGGGTCGGCCGGGGAGCTGTTTTTT. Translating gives CASSLGSAGELFF.

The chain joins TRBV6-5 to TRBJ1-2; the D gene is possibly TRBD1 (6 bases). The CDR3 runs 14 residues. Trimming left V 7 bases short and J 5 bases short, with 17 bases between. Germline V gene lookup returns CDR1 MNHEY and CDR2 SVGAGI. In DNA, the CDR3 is TGTGCCAGCAAACGTCGTGGGACACCGTATGGCTACACCTTC. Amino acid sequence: CASKRRGTPYGYTF.

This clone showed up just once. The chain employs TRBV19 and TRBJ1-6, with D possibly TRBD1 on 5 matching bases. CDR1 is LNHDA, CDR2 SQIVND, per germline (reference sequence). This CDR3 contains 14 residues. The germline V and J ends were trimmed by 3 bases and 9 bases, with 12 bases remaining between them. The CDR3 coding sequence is TGTGCCAGTAGTATTGCACCGACAGTTTCACCCCTCCACTTT. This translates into CASSIAPTVSPLHF.

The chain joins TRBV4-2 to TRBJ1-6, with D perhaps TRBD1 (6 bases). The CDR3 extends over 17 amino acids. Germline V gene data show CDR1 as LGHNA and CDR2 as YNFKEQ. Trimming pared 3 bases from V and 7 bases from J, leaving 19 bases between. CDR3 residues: CASSHDSRGSANSPLHF. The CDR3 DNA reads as TGTGCCAGCAGCCACGACTCCAGGGGTTCTGCAAATTCACCCCTCCACTTT.

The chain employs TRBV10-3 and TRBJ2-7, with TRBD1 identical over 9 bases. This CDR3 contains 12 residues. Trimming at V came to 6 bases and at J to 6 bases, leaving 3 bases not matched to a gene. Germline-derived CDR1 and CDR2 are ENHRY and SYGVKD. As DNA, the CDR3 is TGTGCCATCAGCGCACAGGGGGCCGAGCAGTACTTC. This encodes CAISAQGAEQYF.

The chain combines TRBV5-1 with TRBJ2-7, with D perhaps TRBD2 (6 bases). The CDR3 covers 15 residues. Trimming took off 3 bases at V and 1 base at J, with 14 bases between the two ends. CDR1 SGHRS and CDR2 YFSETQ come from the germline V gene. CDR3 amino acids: CASSSGDFSSYEQYF. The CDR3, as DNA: TGCGCCAGCAGCTCTGGGGACTTTAGTTCCTACGAGCAGTACTTC.

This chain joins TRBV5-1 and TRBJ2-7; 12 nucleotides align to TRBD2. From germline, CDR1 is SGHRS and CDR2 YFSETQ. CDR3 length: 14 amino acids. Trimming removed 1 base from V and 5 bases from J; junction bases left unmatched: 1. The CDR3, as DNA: TGCGCCAGCAGCTTGACTAGCGGGGGGAACGAGCAGTACTTC. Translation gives CASSLTSGGNEQYF. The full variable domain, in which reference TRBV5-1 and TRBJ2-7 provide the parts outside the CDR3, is KAGVTQTPRYLIKTRGQQVTLSCSPISGHRSVSWYQQTPGQGLQFLFEYFSETQRNKGNFPGRFSGRQFSNSRSEMNVSTLELGDSALYLCASSLTSGGNEQYFGPGTRLTVT.

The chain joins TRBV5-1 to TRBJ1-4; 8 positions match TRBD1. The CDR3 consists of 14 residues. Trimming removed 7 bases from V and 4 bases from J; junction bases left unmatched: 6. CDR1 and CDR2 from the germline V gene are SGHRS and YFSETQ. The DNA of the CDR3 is TGCGCCAGCGGATACGGACAGGGTAATGAAAAACTGTTTTTT. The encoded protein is CASGYGQGNEKLFF.

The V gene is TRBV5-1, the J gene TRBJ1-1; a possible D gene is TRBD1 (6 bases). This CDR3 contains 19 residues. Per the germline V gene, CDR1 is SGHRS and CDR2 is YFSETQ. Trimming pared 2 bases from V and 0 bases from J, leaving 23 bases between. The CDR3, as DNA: TGCGCCAGCAGCTTAGTATTCCAGGGTGGGGGCCAGATGAACACTGAAGCTTTCTTT. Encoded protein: CASSLVFQGGGQMNTEAFF.

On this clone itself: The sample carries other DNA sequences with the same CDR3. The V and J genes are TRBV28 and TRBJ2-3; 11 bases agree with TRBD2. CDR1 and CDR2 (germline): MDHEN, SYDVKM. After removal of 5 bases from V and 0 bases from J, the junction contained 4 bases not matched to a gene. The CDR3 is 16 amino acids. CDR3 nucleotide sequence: TGTGCCAGCAGTCTCCGACTAGCGGGAAGCACAGATACGCAGTATTTT. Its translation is CASSLRLAGSTDTQYF.

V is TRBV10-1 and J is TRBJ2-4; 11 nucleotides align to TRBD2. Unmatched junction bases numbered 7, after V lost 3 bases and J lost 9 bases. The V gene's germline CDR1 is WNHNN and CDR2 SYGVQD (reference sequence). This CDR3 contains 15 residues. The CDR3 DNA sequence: TGCGCCAGCAGTGAACTAGCGGGAGAGGGAGGCATTCAGTACTTC. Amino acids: CASSELAGEGGIQYF.

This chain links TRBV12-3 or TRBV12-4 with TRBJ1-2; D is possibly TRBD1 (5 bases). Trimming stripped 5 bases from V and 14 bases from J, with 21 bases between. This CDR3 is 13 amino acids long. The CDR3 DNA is TGTGCCAGCAGTCTCACAGGCCCGATCCGTAGTACCTTC. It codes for CASSLTGPIRSTF.

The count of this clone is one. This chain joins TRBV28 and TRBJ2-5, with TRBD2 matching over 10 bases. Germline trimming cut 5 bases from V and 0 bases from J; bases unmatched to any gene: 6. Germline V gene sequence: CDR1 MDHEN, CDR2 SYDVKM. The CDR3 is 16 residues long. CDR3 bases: TGTGCCAGCAGTCCCGGGACTAGCGTTAACCAAGAGACCCAGTACTTC. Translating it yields CASSPGTSVNQETQYF.

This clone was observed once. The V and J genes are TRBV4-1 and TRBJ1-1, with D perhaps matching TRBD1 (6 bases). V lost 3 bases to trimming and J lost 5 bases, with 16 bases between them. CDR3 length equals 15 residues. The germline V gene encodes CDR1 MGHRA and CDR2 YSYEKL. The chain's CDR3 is CASSHESTGWTEAFF. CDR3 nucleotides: TGCGCCAGCAGCCATGAAAGCACAGGGTGGACTGAAGCTTTCTTT.

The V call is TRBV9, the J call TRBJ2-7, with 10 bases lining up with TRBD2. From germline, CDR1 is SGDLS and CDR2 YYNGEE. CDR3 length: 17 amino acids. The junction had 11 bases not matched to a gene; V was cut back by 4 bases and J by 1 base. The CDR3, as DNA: TGTGCCAGCAGCCCGCTCTCTAGCGGGAGAAGGTCCTACGAGCAGTACTTC. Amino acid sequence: CASSPLSSGRRSYEQYF.

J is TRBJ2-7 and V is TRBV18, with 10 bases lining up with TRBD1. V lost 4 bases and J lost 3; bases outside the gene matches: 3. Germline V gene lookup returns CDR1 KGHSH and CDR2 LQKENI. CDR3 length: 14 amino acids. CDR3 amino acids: CASSRDRGYYEQYF. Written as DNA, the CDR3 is TGTGCCAGCTCACGGGACAGGGGATACTACGAGCAGTACTTC.

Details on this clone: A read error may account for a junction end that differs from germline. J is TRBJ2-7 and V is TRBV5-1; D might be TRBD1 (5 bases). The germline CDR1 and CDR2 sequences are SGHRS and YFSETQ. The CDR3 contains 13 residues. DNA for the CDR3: TGCGCCAGCAGCTTGGACCCTATGCAGGGTTCTCTCTTC. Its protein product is CASSLDPMQGSLF.

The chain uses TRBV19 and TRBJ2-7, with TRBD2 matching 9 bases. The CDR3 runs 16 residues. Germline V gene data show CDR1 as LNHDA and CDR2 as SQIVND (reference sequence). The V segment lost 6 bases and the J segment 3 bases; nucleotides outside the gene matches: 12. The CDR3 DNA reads TGTGCCAGTAGGGCGGGAGGGCCTACCTACTACTACGAGCAGTACTTC. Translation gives CASRAGGPTYYYEQYF.